These 2 T cell receptor beta chains originate from one sample sequenced in a study of blood T cell repertoires in COVID-19. Generated by immunoSEQ multiplex PCR, the TCRdb table keeps only in-frame clones and is missing some. The sample has some 62,000 clones, around four fifths seen once. Sequencing was performed on peripheral blood. The receptor set was obtained from a man in his 60s with COVID-19, enrolled during active disease.

V is TRBV10-3 and J is TRBJ1-2, with unresolved D. With 2 bases removed from V and 2 bases from J, the gap between germline ends came to 3 bases. The CDR3 is made up of 12 amino acids. Germline CDR1 is ENHRY and CDR2 is SYGVKD. The CDR3 DNA is TGTGCCATCAGTGAGGAGAACTATGGCTACACCTTC. Protein product: CAISEENYGYTF.

This clone was observed a few times. The genes are TRBV4-1 and TRBJ1-3, with 10 bases lining up with TRBD1. Trimming cost V 4 bases and J 0 bases; bases outside gene matches: 3. Germline CDR1 is MGHRA and CDR2 is YSYEKL. This CDR3 region has 16 residues. In DNA, the CDR3 is TGCGCCAGCAGCCTGCGACAGGGGGCCTCTGGAAACACCATATATTTT. Residues: CASSLRQGASGNTIYF.